The rows below give T cell receptor beta chains drawn from one sample of a study of cytomegalovirus exposure and HLA in healthy donors. Method: immunoSEQ multiplex PCR; TCRdb's copy keeps in-frame clones and lacks some. The sample includes 90,000 or so clones, 70% to 75% of them seen just once. Material for sequencing was PBMCs. The receptors stem from a woman aged 18-35 years in good health and CMV-seropositive. Each CDR3 is given with its conserved first and last residue. D genes are given only for firm matches. A row's size may be missing; if present it is once, few, many or a size class.

J gene: TRBJ2-2; D gene: NA; clone size: NA; V gene: TRBV2; CDR3 length: 13; CDR3 DNA: TGTGCCAGCACCGGACAGACCACCGGGGAGCTGTTTTTT; CDR3 protein: CASTGQTTGELFF
J gene: TRBJ1-1; D gene: NA; clone size: NA; V gene: TRBV27; CDR3 length: 13; CDR3 DNA: TGTGCCAGCAGCTCAGGGATGAACACTGAAGCTTTCTTT; CDR3 protein: CASSSGMNTEAFF
J gene: TRBJ2-3; D gene: TRBD2; clone size: NA; V gene: TRBV4-3; CDR3 length: 18; CDR3 DNA: TGCGCCAGCAGCCAAGATCTCCCAGCGGGAGGTTCCACAGATACGCAGTATTTT; CDR3 protein: CASSQDLPAGGSTDTQYF
J gene: TRBJ1-6; D gene: NA; clone size: NA; V gene: TRBV6-1; CDR3 length: 16; CDR3 DNA: TGTGCCAGCAGTGGACTCAGCGGGCGCCGGTATTCACCCCTCCACTTT; CDR3 protein: CASSGLSGRRYSPLHF
J gene: TRBJ2-5; D gene: TRBD2; clone size: once; V gene: TRBV28; CDR3 length: 16; CDR3 DNA: TGTGCCAGCAGTAGGACTAGCGGGAGGGCCTGGGAGACCCAGTACTTC; CDR3 protein: CASSRTSGRAWETQYF
J gene: TRBJ2-3; D gene: TRBD2; clone size: NA; V gene: TRBV19; CDR3 length: 13; CDR3 DNA: TGTGCCAGTAATGGCGGGAGGGCAGATACGCAGTATTTT; CDR3 protein: CASNGGRADTQYF
J gene: TRBJ2-7; D gene: NA; clone size: NA; V gene: TRBV21-1; CDR3 length: 14; CDR3 DNA: TGTGCCAGCAGCACGCGACAGGGGGCCTACGAGCAGTACTTC; CDR3 protein: CASSTRQGAYEQYF
J gene: TRBJ2-5; D gene: TRBD2; clone size: NA; V gene: TRBV6-1; CDR3 length: 15; CDR3 DNA: TGTGCCAGCACCAAGGGGAGGGTTGGAGGAGAGACCCAGTACTTC; CDR3 protein: CASTKGRVGGETQYF
J gene: TRBJ2-1; D gene: TRBD2; clone size: NA; V gene: TRBV7-9; CDR3 length: 16; CDR3 DNA: TGTGCCAGCGGTGAGACTAGCGGGACGTTATACAATGAGCAGTTCTTC; CDR3 protein: CASGETSGTLYNEQFF
J gene: TRBJ1-2; D gene: TRBD1; clone size: NA; V gene: TRBV5-4; CDR3 length: 15; CDR3 DNA: TGTGCCAGCAGCGCGGGGACAGGGAGTAACTATGGCTACACCTTC; CDR3 protein: CASSAGTGSNYGYTF
J gene: TRBJ2-7; D gene: NA; clone size: few; V gene: TRBV5-4; CDR3 length: 12; CDR3 DNA: TGTGCCAGCAGCTTGGGTCTCTACGAGCAGTACTTC; CDR3 protein: CASSLGLYEQYF
J gene: TRBJ1-1; D gene: NA; clone size: NA; V gene: TRBV7-7; CDR3 length: 17; CDR3 DNA: TGTGCTAGCAGCCCACTACCTCCGGGACTCATGAACACTGAAGCTTTCTTT; CDR3 protein: CASSPLPPGLMNTEAFF
J gene: TRBJ1-5; D gene: NA; clone size: few; V gene: TRBV7-7; CDR3 length: 15; CDR3 DNA: TGTGCCAGCAGATTCGTTGACACGAGCAATCAGCCCCAGCATTTT; CDR3 protein: CASRFVDTSNQPQHF
J gene: TRBJ2-1; D gene: TRBD2; clone size: NA; V gene: TRBV27; CDR3 length: 14; CDR3 DNA: TGTGCCAGCAGTTCCCTAGCGGGAGTCTACGAGCAGTTCTTC; CDR3 protein: CASSSLAGVYEQFF
J gene: TRBJ1-3; D gene: NA; clone size: NA; V gene: TRBV27; CDR3 length: 15; CDR3 DNA: TGTGCCAGCAGTTTATTCGGAGACTCTGGAAACACCATATATTTT; CDR3 protein: CASSLFGDSGNTIYF
J gene: TRBJ2-5; D gene: NA; clone size: few; V gene: TRBV21-1; CDR3 length: 16; CDR3 DNA: TGTGCCAGCAGCTTAGGAGGACAGGGGCCGAGAGAGACCCAGTACTTC; CDR3 protein: CASSLGGQGPRETQYF
J gene: TRBJ2-3; D gene: TRBD2; clone size: NA; V gene: TRBV5-6; CDR3 length: 16; CDR3 DNA: TGTGCCAGCAGCTTGGCCCGGGCGGGAGACACAGATACGCAGTATTTT; CDR3 protein: CASSLARAGDTDTQYF
J gene: TRBJ1-2; D gene: NA; clone size: NA; V gene: TRBV30; CDR3 length: 14; CDR3 DNA: TGTGCCTGGAGTCGGGGGGCGCTGGGCTATGGCTACACCTTC; CDR3 protein: CAWSRGALGYGYTF
J gene: TRBJ2-7; D gene: TRBD2; clone size: NA; V gene: TRBV7-2; CDR3 length: 19; CDR3 DNA: TGTGCCAGCAGCTTAGGGGAGGTGTTTGCGGGGGGGTACCTGCGTGAGCAGTACTTC; CDR3 protein: CASSLGEVFAGGYLREQYF
J gene: TRBJ2-5; D gene: NA; clone size: few; V gene: TRBV5-1; CDR3 length: 17; CDR3 DNA: TGCGCCAGCAGCTTGCGGCCCTCTATTGGAGGGGAGGAGACCCAGTACTTC; CDR3 protein: CASSLRPSIGGEETQYF
J gene: TRBJ2-7; D gene: NA; clone size: NA; V gene: TRBV6-5; CDR3 length: 14; CDR3 DNA: TGTGCCAGCAGACGAACCGGGACAAGCTACGAGCAGTACTTC; CDR3 protein: CASRRTGTSYEQYF
J gene: TRBJ1-2; D gene: TRBD1; clone size: NA; V gene: TRBV4-3; CDR3 length: 15; CDR3 DNA: TGCGCCAGCAGCCAAGAAGAAGGGACAGGCTATGGCTACACCTTC; CDR3 protein: CASSQEEGTGYGYTF
J gene: TRBJ1-1; D gene: TRBD1; clone size: few; V gene: TRBV29-1; CDR3 length: 13; CDR3 DNA: TGCAGCGCCTGGACAGGACAGCACACTGAAGCTTTCTTT; CDR3 protein: CSAWTGQHTEAFF